This entry lists 31 T cell receptor beta chains sequenced from one sample in a study of cytomegalovirus exposure and HLA in healthy donors. The PCR was carried out with 60 Vbeta primers and 13 Jbeta primers. The assay was immunoSEQ multiplex PCR, and TCRdb's table has in-frame clones only and misses some. Counted here are over 150,000 clones, 70% to 90% occurring once; the ten biggest clones make up roughly 7.7%. The material sequenced was PBMCs. The receptors come from a woman aged 25 to 45 in good health and CMV-seropositive.

J is TRBJ2-7 and V is TRBV30; tentative D call: TRBD2 (5 bases). This CDR3 contains 14 residues. From germline, CDR1 is GTSNPN and CDR2 SVGIG (reference sequence). V dropped 0 bases and J dropped 0 bases, with 9 bases sitting between them. In DNA, the CDR3 is TGTGCCTGGAGTGTACCAGGACTCTCCTACGAGCAGTACTTC. Protein sequence: CAWSVPGLSYEQYF.

This clone appeared a few times. The CDR3 bases are TGTGCCAGCAGTCCTTCTACAGGGAAAATTGGAGATACGCAGTATTTT. This translates into CASSPSTGKIGDTQYF. J is TRBJ2-3 and V is TRBV25-1; a possible D gene is TRBD1 (6 bases). The V gene's germline CDR1 is MGHDK and CDR2 SYGVNS. This CDR3 spans 16 amino acids. V lost 5 bases and J 5 bases, leaving 20 bases between the germline ends.

Only a few counts were recorded for this clone. The V call is TRBV5-8, the J call TRBJ1-5; 12 bases agree with TRBD1. The CDR3 loop spans 19 amino acids. V lost 4 bases and J lost 1; bases outside the gene matches: 12. From germline, CDR1 is SGHTS and CDR2 YDEGEE. CDR3 coding DNA: TGTGCCAGCAGCCTATTCACCGGGACAGGGGGCAAGAGCAATCAGCCCCAGCATTTT. Encoded protein: CASSLFTGTGGKSNQPQHF.

This rearrangement joins TRBV4-3 to TRBJ1-2; D call uncertain. The CDR3 length is 14 residues. Trimming pared 1 base from V and 4 bases from J, leaving 10 bases between. The germline gives CDR1 LGHNA, CDR2 YSLEER. The CDR3 DNA reads as TGCGCCAGCAGCCAAGGCCCTCGGGGCTATGGCTACACCTTC. Encoded protein: CASSQGPRGYGYTF.

J is TRBJ2-3 and V is TRBV4-3; maybe TRBD2 (6 bases). The germline gives CDR1 LGHNA, CDR2 YSLEER. The CDR3 is made up of 16 amino acids. Deletions cut 0 bases from V and 6 bases from J, with 16 bases between. The CDR3 loop is CASSQDSSGRRDTQYF. The CDR3 DNA follows: TGCGCCAGCAGCCAAGATTCGTCGGGGAGGAGGGATACGCAGTATTTT.

This rearrangement joins TRBV7-7 to TRBJ2-5; 8 bases are shared with TRBD2. J lost 1 base, V lost 5 bases, and 9 bases had no gene match. Germline V gene data show CDR1 as SSHAT and CDR2 as FNYEAQ (reference sequence). CDR3 size: 16 residues. In nucleotides, the CDR3 is TGTGCCAGCAGCCACAGCTACACTAGCGGCCAAGAGACCCAGTACTTC. Protein sequence: CASSHSYTSGQETQYF.

This rearrangement joins TRBV30 to TRBJ1-6; tentative D call: TRBD1 (6 bases). V was clipped by 0 bases and J by 7 bases, with 7 bases between them. CDR3 length equals 13 residues. The germline gives CDR1 GTSNPN, CDR2 SVGIG (reference sequence). The chain's CDR3 is CAWSVDSNSPLHF. The CDR3 coding sequence is TGTGCCTGGAGTGTGGACAGCAATTCACCCCTCCACTTT.

The CDR3 DNA reads as TGTGCCAGCTCAACAAGCTCTGGAAACACCATATATTTT. Translated, it gives CASSTSSGNTIYF. This chain connects TRBV18 to TRBJ1-3; D unclear. The CDR3 loop spans 13 amino acids. The ends were cut back, 5 bases at V and 0 bases at J, with 5 bases in the middle. Germline lookup yields CDR1 KGHSH and CDR2 LQKENI.

V and J are TRBV27 and TRBJ2-2; tentatively, D is TRBD1 (6 bases). Germline V lookup: CDR1 MNHEY, CDR2 SMNVEV (reference sequence). The CDR3 has 16 amino acids. Trimming took off 6 bases at V and 5 bases at J, with 19 bases between the two ends. CDR3 residues: CASSQNRELWTGELFF. Here the CDR3 DNA reads TGTGCCAGCAGCCAGAACAGGGAATTATGGACCGGGGAGCTGTTTTTT.

This clone came up a few times. The rearrangement links TRBV19 to TRBJ1-5, with TRBD1 as a possible D gene (5 bases). The CDR3 runs to 14 residues. The V gene's germline CDR1 is LNHDA and CDR2 SQIVND (reference sequence). The V and J ends lost 2 bases and 6 bases respectively, with 11 bases between them. CDR3 protein: CASSIQGFGQPQHF. The CDR3 DNA is TGTGCCAGTAGTATACAGGGCTTTGGTCAGCCCCAGCATTTT.

This clone was seen once. The gene calls are TRBV6-5 and TRBJ1-3; unclear D gene. V was pared by 5 bases and J by 3 bases, with 5 bases between. The CDR3 is 12 residues long. Looked up from germline, CDR1 is MNHEY and CDR2 is SVGAGI. CDR3 protein: CASSGGGNTIYF. DNA for the CDR3: TGTGCCAGCAGTGGAGGTGGAAACACCATATATTTT.

CDR3 sequence: CASSDTGSGETQYF. CDR3 coding DNA: TGTGCCAGCAGTGATACAGGGTCGGGTGAGACCCAGTACTTC. The chain couples TRBV9 to TRBJ2-5; TRBD1 is a possible D gene (6 bases). This CDR3 spans 14 amino acids. Trimming shortened V by 5 bases and J by 5 bases, and 16 bases separated the two germline ends. Germline assignment: CDR1 SGDLS and CDR2 YYNGEE.

The J gene is TRBJ2-7, the V gene TRBV6-6, with 8 bases that match TRBD1. From germline, CDR1 is MNHNY and CDR2 SVGAGI (reference sequence). The CDR3 length is 14 residues. Trimming at V came to 0 bases and at J to 6 bases, leaving 4 bases not matched to a gene. CDR3 DNA sequence: TGTGCCAGCAGTTACTCCGGGACAGGAACCGAGCAGTACTTC. Amino acid sequence: CASSYSGTGTEQYF.

There are a few counts of this clone. This chain links TRBV25-1 with TRBJ1-1, with D possibly TRBD1 on 5 matching bases. Looked up from germline, CDR1 is MGHDK and CDR2 is SYGVNS. There are 14 residues in the CDR3. Trimming cost V 2 bases and J 1 base, with 8 bases left between them. The CDR3 sequence is CASSEQGGNTEAFF. The CDR3 nucleotides are TGTGCCAGCAGTGAACAGGGAGGGAACACTGAAGCTTTCTTT.

The V gene is TRBV6-5, the J gene TRBJ2-7; 12 positions agree with TRBD1. Losses at the gene ends were 0 bases for V and 6 bases for J; bases not matched to a gene: 3. The CDR3 loop spans 15 amino acids. Per the germline V gene, CDR1 is MNHEY and CDR2 is SVGAGI. As DNA, the CDR3 is TGTGCCAGCAGTTACTCCGGGACAGGGGGCTTCGAGCAGTACTTC. Translating it yields CASSYSGTGGFEQYF.

The genes are TRBV28 and TRBJ2-7; D gene ambiguous. The V gene's germline CDR1 is MDHEN and CDR2 SYDVKM. The CDR3 contains 11 residues. V lost 5 bases, J lost 5 bases, and 7 bases lay in between. DNA of the CDR3: TGTGCCAGCAGTCCCGGTAACGAGCAGTACTTC. Its translation is CASSPGNEQYF.

J is TRBJ2-3 and V is TRBV4-1, with D possibly being TRBD2 (5 bases). The CDR3 has 17 amino acids. From germline, CDR1 is MGHRA and CDR2 YSYEKL. Trimming shortened V by 0 bases and J by 0 bases, and 13 bases separated the two germline ends. This CDR3 is CASSQDLGGTSTDTQYF. The CDR3 DNA is TGCGCCAGCAGCCAAGATCTTGGAGGTACTAGCACAGATACGCAGTATTTT.

The chain carries TRBV7-2 and TRBJ1-4; D ambiguous. This CDR3 region has 15 residues. In germline, CDR1 is SGHTA, CDR2 FQGNSA. With 6 bases removed from V and 0 bases from J, the gap between germline ends came to 11 bases. CDR3 residues: CASRITGTTNEKLFF. The CDR3 bases are TGTGCCAGCAGAATTACGGGGACAACTAATGAAAAACTGTTTTTT.

The V gene is TRBV5-1, the J gene TRBJ2-3; 7 nucleotides agree with TRBD1. The germline V gene has CDR1 SGHRS and CDR2 YFSETQ. The CDR3 contains 15 residues. Trimming cost V 4 bases and J 3 bases; bases outside gene matches: 8. The CDR3: CASSTVNRGTDTQYF. CDR3 DNA: TGCGCCAGCAGCACCGTAAACAGGGGAACAGATACGCAGTATTTT.

The chain couples TRBV2 to TRBJ1-2; D is possibly TRBD1 (5 bases). CDR3 length: 13 residues. V was trimmed by 4 bases and J by 2 bases, leaving 8 bases between them. Germline V gives CDR1 SNHLY, CDR2 FYNNEI. CDR3 nucleotide sequence: TGTGCCAGCAGTGTGGGGCAGAACTATGGCTACACCTTC. Its translation: CASSVGQNYGYTF.

CDR3 sequence reads: CASSPLWRGGPTTGELFF. The DNA for the CDR3 is TGTGCCAGCAGCCCCCTATGGCGGGGGGGCCCGACCACCGGGGAGCTGTTTTTT. This chain uses TRBV7-6 with TRBJ2-2; 9 bases match TRBD2. V lost 5 bases to trimming and J lost 4 bases; unmatched junction nucleotides: 14. Germline V gives CDR1 SGHVS, CDR2 FNYEAQ. The CDR3 has 18 residues. The whole variable domain, filled in from reference TRBV7-6 and TRBJ2-2, reads GAGVSQSPRYKVTKRGQDVALRCDPISGHVSLYWYRQALGQGPEFLTYFNYEAQQDKSGLPNDRFSAERPEGSISTLTIQRTEQRDSAMYRCASSPLWRGGPTTGELFFGEGSRLTVL.

This rearrangement joins TRBV6-5 to TRBJ2-7; maybe TRBD2 (6 bases). This CDR3 is built from 14 residues. Germline V lookup: CDR1 MNHEY, CDR2 SVGAGI. V was cut by 2 bases and J by 2 bases, with 10 bases left in between. CDR3: CASSYGGTTYEQYF. The DNA for the CDR3 is TGTGCCAGCAGTTACGGGGGGACGACCTACGAGCAGTACTTC.

The chain combines TRBV20-1 with TRBJ1-4; D is unclear. V lost 1 base and J 16 bases, leaving 13 bases between the germline ends. Germline lookup yields CDR1 DFQATT and CDR2 SNEGSKA (reference sequence). The CDR3 covers 11 residues. The CDR3 nucleotides read TGCAGTGCTAGAGTGGGCCACCGGGAGTTTTTT. This encodes CSARVGHREFF.

This chain joins TRBV5-1 and TRBJ1-1; D is perhaps TRBD1 (6 bases). From germline, CDR1 is SGHRS and CDR2 YFSETQ. Trimming cost V 0 bases and J 5 bases, with 11 bases left between them. This CDR3 region has 14 residues. The CDR3 is CASSLERGGTEAFF. CDR3 in DNA: TGCGCCAGCAGCTTGGAAAGGGGGGGGACTGAAGCTTTCTTT.

In the case of this clone: Its ends do not fully match the called genes, so a read error is possible. The V and J genes are TRBV7-9 and TRBJ1-2; 7 nucleotides align to TRBD1. In germline, CDR1 is SEHNR, CDR2 FQNEAQ (reference sequence). CDR3 size: 14 residues. The CDR3 sequence: CSSSLVRDSYGYTF. The DNA of the CDR3 is TGTTCCAGCAGCTTAGTTCGGGACAGTTATGGCTACACCTTC.

This clone has only a few counts. The V gene is TRBV7-9, the J gene TRBJ1-6, with 7 bases fitting TRBD1. CDR1 and CDR2 (germline): SEHNR, FQNEAQ (reference sequence). V was clipped by 7 bases and J by 5 bases; unmatched bases: 8. There are 15 residues in the CDR3. CDR3 protein: CASTTGQADNSPLHF. The CDR3 DNA is TGTGCCAGCACGACAGGACAGGCTGATAATTCACCCCTCCACTTT.

About this clone itself: At one end, the junction sequence differs from germline, possibly due to a read error. This chain links TRBV7-9 with TRBJ1-1, with D tentatively TRBD1 (5 bases). This CDR3 has 13 residues. Germline CDR1 SEHNR, CDR2 FQNEAQ (reference sequence). The CDR3 DNA sequence: TGTTCCAGCAGCTTAGGACATTACACTGAAGCTTTCTTT. Amino acids: CSSSLGHYTEAFF. The whole variable domain, filled in from reference TRBV7-9 and TRBJ1-1, reads DTGVSQNPRHKITKRGQNVTFRCDPISEHNRLYWYRQTLGQGPEFLTYFQNEAQLEKSRLLSDRFSAERPKGSFSTLEIQRTEQGDSAMYLCSSSLGHYTEAFFGQGTRLTVV.

This clone showed up just a few times. The chain combines TRBV18 with TRBJ2-2, with TRBD1 matching over 7 bases. Germline V lookup: CDR1 KGHSH, CDR2 LQKENI. The CDR3 contains 13 residues. V shed 6 bases, J shed 5 bases, and the junction held 3 bases outside the gene matches. The CDR3 region has the DNA TGTGCCAGCTCGGCGACAGGGACCGGGGAGCTGTTTTTT. Its translation: CASSATGTGELFF.

This clone was recorded once. This chain links TRBV20-1 with TRBJ2-3; D is unresolved. Trimming took off 6 bases at V and 4 bases at J, with 8 bases between the two ends. The CDR3 loop spans 11 amino acids. CDR1 and CDR2 (germline): DFQATT, SNEGSKA (reference sequence). The CDR3 DNA sequence: TGCAGTGCCTATCACGCAGATACGCAGTATTTT. Its translation is CSAYHADTQYF.

The chain employs TRBV5-6 and TRBJ2-3; no reliable D call. Trimming pared 1 base from V and 6 bases from J, leaving 3 bases between. The CDR3 runs to 11 residues. Germline V gene data show CDR1 as SGHDT and CDR2 as YYEEEE. CDR3 amino acids: CASSLSDTQYF. The CDR3 nucleotides read TGTGCCAGCAGCTTGTCGGATACGCAGTATTTT.

The DNA for the CDR3 is TGTGCCAGTAGTATAGCTCGGACAGGGGGTCGAGGCTACACCTTC. Protein product: CASSIARTGGRGYTF. The chain employs TRBV19 and TRBJ1-2; 10 bases are a match to TRBD1. The CDR3 spans 15 residues. The V gene end was trimmed by 1 base and the J gene end by 8 bases; junction bases not matched to a gene: 7. Germline CDR1 LNHDA, CDR2 SQIVND (reference sequence).